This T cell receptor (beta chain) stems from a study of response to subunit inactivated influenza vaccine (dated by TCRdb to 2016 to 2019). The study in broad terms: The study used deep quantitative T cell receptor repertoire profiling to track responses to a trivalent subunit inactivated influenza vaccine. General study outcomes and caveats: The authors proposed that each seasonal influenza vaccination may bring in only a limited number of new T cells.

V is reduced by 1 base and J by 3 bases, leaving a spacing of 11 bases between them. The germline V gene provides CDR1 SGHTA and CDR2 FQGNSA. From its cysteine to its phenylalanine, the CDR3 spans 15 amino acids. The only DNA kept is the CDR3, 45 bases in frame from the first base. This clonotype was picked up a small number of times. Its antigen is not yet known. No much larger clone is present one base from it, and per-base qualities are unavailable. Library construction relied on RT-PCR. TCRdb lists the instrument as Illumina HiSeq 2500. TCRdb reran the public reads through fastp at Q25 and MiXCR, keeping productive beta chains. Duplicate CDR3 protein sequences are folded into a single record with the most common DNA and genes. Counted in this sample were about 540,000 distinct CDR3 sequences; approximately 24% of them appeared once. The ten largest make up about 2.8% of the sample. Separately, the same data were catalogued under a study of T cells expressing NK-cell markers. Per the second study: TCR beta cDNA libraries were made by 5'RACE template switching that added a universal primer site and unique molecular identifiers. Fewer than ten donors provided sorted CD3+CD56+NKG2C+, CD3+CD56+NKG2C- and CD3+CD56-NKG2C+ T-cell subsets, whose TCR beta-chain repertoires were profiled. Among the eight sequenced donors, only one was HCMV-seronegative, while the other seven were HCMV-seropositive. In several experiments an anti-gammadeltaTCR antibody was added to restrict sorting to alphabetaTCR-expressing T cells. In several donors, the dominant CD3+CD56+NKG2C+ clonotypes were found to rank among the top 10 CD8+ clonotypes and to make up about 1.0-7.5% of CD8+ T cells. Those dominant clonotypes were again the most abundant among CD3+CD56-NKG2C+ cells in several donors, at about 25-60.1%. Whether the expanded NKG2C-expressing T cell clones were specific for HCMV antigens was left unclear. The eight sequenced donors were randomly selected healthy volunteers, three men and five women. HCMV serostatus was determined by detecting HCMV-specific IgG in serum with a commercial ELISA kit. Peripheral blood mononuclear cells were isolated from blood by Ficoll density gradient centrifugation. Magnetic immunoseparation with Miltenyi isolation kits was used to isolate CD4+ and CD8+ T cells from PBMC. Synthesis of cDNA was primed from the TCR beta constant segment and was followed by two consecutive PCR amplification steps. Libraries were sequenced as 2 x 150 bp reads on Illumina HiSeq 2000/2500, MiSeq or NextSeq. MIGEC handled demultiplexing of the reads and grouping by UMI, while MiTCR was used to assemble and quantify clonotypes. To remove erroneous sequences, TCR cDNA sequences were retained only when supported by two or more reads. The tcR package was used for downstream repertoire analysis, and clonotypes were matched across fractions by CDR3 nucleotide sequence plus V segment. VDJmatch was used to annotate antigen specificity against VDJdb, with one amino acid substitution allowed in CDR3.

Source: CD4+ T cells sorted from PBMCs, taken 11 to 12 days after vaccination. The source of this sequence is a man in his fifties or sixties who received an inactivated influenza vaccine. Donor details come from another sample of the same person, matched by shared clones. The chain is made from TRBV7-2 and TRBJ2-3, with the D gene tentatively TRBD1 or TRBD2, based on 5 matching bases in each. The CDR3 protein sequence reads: CASSLGGVRTDTQYF. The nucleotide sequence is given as TGTGCCAGCAGCTTAGGAGGGGTGAGGACAGATACGCAGTATTTT.